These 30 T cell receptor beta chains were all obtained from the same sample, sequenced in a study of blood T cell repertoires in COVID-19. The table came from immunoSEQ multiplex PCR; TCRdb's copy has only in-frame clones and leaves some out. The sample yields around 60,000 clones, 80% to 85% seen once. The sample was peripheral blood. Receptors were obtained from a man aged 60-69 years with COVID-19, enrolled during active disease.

The CDR3 loop is CARRVEKDSGSGEQYF. The CDR3, as DNA: TGTGCCAGGAGGGTCGAAAAGGACAGCGGATCTGGAGAGCAGTACTTC. The chain recombines TRBV19 with TRBJ2-7; D perhaps matches TRBD1 (6 bases). Germline V gene lookup returns CDR1 LNHDA and CDR2 SQIVND (reference sequence). The V gene lost 9 bases and the J gene lost 7 bases, with 28 bases spanning the gap. There are 16 residues in the CDR3.

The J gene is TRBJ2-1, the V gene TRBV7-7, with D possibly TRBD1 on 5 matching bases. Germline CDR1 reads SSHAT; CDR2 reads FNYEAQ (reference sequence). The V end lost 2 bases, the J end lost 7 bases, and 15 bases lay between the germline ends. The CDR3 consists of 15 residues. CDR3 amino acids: CASSLFYDSLNEQFF. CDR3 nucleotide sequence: TGTGCCAGCAGCTTATTTTATGACAGTCTGAATGAGCAGTTCTTC.

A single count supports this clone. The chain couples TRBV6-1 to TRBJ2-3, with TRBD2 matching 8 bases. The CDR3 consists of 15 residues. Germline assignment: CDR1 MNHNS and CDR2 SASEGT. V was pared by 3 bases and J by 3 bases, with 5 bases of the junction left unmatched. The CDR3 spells CASSDYGGVTDTQYF. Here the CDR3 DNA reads TGTGCCAGCAGTGATTACGGGGGGGTTACAGATACGCAGTATTTT.

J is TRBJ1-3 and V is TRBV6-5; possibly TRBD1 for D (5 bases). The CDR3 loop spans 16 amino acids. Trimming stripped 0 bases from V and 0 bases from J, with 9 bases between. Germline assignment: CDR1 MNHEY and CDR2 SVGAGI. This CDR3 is CASSYSFGGSGNTIYF. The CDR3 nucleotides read TGTGCCAGCAGTTACTCTTTCGGGGGCTCTGGAAACACCATATATTTT.

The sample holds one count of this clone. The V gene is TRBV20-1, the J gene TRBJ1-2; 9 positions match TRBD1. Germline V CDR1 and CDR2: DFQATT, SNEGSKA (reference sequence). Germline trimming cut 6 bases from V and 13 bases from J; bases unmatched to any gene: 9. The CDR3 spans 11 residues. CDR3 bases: TGCAGTGCAACGGGACAGGGTATTTTCACCTTC. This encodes CSATGQGIFTF.

The CDR3 loop reads CASIRNDAGGPYNEQFF. The CDR3 region has the DNA TGTGCCAGCATCAGGAACGACGCGGGAGGGCCGTACAATGAGCAGTTCTTC. The chain employs TRBV5-4 and TRBJ2-1, with 9 bases lining up with TRBD2. The CDR3 is made up of 17 amino acids. Looked up from germline, CDR1 is SGHNT and CDR2 is YYREEE (reference sequence). The ends lost 6 bases at V and 4 bases at J; junction bases unmatched: 14.

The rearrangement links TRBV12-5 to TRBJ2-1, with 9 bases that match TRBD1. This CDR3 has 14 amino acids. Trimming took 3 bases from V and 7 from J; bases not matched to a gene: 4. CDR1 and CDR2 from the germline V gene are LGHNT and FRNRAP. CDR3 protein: CASGLGTGQNEQFF. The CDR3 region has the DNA TGTGCTAGTGGTTTAGGGACAGGGCAGAATGAGCAGTTCTTC.

The CDR3 loop reads CASSEGTGGLTGELFF. CDR3 bases: TGTGCCAGCAGTGAAGGGACAGGGGGCTTGACCGGGGAGCTGTTTTTT. The V and J genes are TRBV2 and TRBJ2-2; the match to TRBD1 covers 11 bases. This CDR3 region has 16 residues. After removal of 1 base from V and 5 bases from J, the junction contained 3 bases not matched to a gene. Germline CDR1 and CDR2: SNHLY and FYNNEI.

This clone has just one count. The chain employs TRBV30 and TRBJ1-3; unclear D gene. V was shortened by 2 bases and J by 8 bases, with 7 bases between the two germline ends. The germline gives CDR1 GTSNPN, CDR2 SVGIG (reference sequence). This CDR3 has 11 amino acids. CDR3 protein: CAWSTGDTIYF. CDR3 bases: TGTGCCTGGAGTACCGGGGACACCATATATTTT.

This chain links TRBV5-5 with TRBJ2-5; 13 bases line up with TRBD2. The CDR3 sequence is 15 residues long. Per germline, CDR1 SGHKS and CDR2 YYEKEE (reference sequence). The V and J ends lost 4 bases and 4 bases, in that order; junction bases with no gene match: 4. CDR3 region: CASSGGLAGPETQYF. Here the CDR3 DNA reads TGTGCCAGCAGCGGGGGACTAGCGGGACCAGAGACCCAGTACTTC.

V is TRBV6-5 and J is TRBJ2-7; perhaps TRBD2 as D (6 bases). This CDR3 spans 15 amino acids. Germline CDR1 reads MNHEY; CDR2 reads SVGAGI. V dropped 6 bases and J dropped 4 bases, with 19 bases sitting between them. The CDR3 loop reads CASRAPLAGPYEQYF. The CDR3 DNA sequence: TGTGCCAGCAGAGCCCCCCTCGCGGGGCCATACGAGCAGTACTTC.

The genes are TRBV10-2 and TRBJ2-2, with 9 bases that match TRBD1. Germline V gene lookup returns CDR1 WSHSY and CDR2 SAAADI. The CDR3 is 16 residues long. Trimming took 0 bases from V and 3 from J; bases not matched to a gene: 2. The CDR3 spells CASSESGTGHTGELFF. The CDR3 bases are TGCGCCAGCAGTGAGTCGGGGACAGGGCACACCGGGGAGCTGTTTTTT.

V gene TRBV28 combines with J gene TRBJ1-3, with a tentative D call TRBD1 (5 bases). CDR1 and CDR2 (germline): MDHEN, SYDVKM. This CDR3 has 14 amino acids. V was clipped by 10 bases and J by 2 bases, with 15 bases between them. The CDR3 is CANKHPGAGNTIYF. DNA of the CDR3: TGTGCCAACAAGCACCCGGGGGCTGGAAACACCATATATTTT.

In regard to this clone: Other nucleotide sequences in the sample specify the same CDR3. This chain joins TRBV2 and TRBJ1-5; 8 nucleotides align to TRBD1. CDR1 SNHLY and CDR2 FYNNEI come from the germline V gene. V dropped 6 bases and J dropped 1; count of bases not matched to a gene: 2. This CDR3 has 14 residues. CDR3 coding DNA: TGTGCCAGCAGCCGGACAGGGAGCAATCAGCCCCAGCATTTT. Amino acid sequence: CASSRTGSNQPQHF.

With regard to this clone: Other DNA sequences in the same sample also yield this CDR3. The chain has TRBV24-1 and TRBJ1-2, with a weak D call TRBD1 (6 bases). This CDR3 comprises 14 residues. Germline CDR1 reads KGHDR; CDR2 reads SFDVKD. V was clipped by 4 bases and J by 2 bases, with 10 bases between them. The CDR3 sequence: CATSDPQGNYGYTF. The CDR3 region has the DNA TGTGCCACCAGTGACCCCCAGGGGAACTATGGCTACACCTTC.

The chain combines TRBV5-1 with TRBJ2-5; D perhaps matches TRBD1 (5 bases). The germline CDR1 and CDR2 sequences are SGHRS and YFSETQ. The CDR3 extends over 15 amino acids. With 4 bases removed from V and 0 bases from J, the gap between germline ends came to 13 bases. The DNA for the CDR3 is TGCGCCAGCAGCCCCGGGTGGGGCAACCAAGAGACCCAGTACTTC. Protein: CASSPGWGNQETQYF.

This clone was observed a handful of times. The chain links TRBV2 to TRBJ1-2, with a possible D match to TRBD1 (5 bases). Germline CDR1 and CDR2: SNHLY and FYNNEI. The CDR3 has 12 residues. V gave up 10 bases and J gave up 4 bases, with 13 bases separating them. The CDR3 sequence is CAIATARYGYTF. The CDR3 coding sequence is TGTGCCATTGCGACAGCACGCTATGGCTACACCTTC.

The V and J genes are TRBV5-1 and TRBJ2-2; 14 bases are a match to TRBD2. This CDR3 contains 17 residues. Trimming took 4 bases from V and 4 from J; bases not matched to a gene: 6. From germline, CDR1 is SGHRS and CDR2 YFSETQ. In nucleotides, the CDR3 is TGCGCCAGCAGCCGGGGACTAGCGGGGGCTAGCACCGGGGAGCTGTTTTTT. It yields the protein CASSRGLAGASTGELFF.

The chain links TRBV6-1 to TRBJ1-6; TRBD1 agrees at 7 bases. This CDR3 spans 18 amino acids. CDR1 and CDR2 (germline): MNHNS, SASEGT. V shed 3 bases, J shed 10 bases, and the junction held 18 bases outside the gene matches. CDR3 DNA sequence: TGTGCCAGCAGTGACCGCCCCCCGACAGGGATCGTGAGCTCACCCCTCCACTTT. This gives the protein CASSDRPPTGIVSSPLHF.

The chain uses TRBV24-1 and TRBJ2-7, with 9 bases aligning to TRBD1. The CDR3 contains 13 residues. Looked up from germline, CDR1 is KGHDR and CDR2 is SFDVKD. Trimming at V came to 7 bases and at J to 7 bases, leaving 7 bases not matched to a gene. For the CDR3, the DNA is TGTGCCACCAGCAGGACAGGGGCGGGTGAGCAGTACTTC. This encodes CATSRTGAGEQYF.

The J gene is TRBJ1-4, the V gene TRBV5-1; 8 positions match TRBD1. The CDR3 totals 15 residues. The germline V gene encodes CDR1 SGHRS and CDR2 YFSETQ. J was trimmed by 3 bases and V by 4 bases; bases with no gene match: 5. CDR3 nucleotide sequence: TGCGCCAGCAGCCTAAGGACAGGGTCTAATGAAAAACTGTTTTTT. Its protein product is CASSLRTGSNEKLFF.

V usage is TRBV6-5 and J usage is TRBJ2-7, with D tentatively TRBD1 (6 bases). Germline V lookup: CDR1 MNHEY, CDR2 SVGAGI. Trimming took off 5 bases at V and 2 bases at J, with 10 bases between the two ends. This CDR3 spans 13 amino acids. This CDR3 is CASSQGPTYEQYF. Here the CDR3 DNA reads TGTGCCAGCAGTCAGGGGCCGACCTACGAGCAGTACTTC.

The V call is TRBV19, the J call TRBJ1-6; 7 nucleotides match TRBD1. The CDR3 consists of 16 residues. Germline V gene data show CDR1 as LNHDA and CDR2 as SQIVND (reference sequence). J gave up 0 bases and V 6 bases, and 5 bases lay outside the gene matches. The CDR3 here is CASRTTGDSYNSPLHF. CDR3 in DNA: TGTGCCAGTAGGACTACAGGGGACTCCTATAATTCACCCCTCCACTTT.

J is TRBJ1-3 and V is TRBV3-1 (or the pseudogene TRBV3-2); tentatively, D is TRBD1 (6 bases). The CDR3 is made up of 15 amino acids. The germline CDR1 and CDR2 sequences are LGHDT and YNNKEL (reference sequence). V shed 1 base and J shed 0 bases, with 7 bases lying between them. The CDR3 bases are TGTGCCAGCAGCCAAGGACAGGACTCTGGAAACACCATATATTTT. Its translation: CASSQGQDSGNTIYF.

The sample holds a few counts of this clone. The DNA for the CDR3 is TGTGCCAGCAGTGTCGCGGGACAGGGGACTCAGCCCCAGCATTTT. Translation gives CASSVAGQGTQPQHF. This chain connects TRBV28 to TRBJ1-5, with 10 bases identical to TRBD1. The CDR3 extends over 15 amino acids. With 5 bases clipped from V and 6 bases from J, the junction kept 7 bases outside the gene matches. Germline V gene lookup returns CDR1 MDHEN and CDR2 SYDVKM.

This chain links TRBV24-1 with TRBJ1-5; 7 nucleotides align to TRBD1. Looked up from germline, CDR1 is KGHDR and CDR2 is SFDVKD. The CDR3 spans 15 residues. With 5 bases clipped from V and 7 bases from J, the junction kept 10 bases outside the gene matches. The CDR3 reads CATSGRQAGGQPQHF. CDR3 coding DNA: TGTGCCACCAGTGGTCGGCAGGCAGGGGGACAGCCCCAGCATTTT.

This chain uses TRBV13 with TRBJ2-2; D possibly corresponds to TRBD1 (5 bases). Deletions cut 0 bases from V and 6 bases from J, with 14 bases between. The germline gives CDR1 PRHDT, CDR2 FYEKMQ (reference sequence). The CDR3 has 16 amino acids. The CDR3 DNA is TGTGCCAGCAGCTTAGGGCAGGGAAGGTTGGCCGGGGAGCTGTTTTTT. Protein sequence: CASSLGQGRLAGELFF.

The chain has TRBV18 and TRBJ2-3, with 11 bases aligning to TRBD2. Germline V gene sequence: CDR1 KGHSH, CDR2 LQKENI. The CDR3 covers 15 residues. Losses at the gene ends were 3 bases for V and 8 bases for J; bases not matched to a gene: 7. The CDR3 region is CASSPGTSGGGTQYF. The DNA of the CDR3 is TGTGCCAGCTCACCTGGGACTAGCGGAGGGGGTACGCAGTATTTT.

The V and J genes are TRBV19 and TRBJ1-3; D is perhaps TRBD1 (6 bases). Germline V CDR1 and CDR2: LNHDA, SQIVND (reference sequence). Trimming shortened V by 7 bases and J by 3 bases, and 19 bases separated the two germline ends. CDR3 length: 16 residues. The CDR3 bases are TGTGCCAGTATGGAAAAAACAGGGAGAGGTGGAAACACCATATATTTT. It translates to CASMEKTGRGGNTIYF.

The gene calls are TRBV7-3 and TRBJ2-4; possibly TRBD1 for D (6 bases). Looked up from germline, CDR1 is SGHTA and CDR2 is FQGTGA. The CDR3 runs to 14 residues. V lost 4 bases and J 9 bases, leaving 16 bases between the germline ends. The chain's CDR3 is CASSSDPGDGIQYF. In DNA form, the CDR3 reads TGTGCCAGCAGCTCCGATCCAGGGGACGGCATTCAGTACTTC. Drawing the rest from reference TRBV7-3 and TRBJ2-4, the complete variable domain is GAGVSQTPSNKVTEKGKYVELRCDPISGHTALYWYRQSLGQGPEFLIYFQGTGAADDSGLPNDRFFAVRPEGSVSTLKIQRTERGDSAVYLCASSSDPGDGIQYFGAGTRLSVL.